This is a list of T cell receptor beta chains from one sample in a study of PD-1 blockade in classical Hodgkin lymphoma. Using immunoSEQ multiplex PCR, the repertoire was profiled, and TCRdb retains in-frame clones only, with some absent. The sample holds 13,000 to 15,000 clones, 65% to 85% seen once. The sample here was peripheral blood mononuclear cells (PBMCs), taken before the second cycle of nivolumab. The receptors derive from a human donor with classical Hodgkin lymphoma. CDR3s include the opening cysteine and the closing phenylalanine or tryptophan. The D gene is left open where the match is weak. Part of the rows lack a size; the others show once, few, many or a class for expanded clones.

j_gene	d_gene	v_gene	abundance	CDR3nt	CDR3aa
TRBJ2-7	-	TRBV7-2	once	TGTGCCAGCAGCTTAAGATCCGACGAGCAGTACTTC	CASSLRSDEQYF
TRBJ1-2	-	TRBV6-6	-	TGTGCCAGCAGTTACCCGGGGTCCGGGGATGGCTACACCTTC	CASSYPGSGDGYTF
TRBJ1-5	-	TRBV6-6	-	TGTGCCAGCAGTCCCGGCAGGCCCCCTCAGCCCCAGCATTTT	CASSPGRPPQPQHF
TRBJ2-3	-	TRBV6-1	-	TGTGCAGCACAAGAACAGCCAAGCACAGATACGCAGTATTTT	CAAQEQPSTDTQYF
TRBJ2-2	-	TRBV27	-	TGTGCCAGCAGTTACCAAGGGGGGCAAGGCGGGGAGCTGTTTTTT	CASSYQGGQGGELFF
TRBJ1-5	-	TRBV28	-	TGTGCCAGCTCCCAAGGCGGGGGGAATCAGCCCCAGCATTTT	CASSQGGGNQPQHF
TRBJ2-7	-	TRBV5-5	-	TGTGCCAGCAGCTTGGGGGACGGCACCGAGCAGTACTTC	CASSLGDGTEQYF
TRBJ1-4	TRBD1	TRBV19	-	TGTGCCAGTAGTGTGGGACAGTATCAAGAAAAACTGTTTTTT	CASSVGQYQEKLFF
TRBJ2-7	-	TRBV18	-	TGTGCCAGCTCACCAGGCGGCTCCTACGAGCAGTACTTC	CASSPGGSYEQYF
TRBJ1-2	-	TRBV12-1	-	TGTGCCAGCAGCTTTAGGGACGGAGGCTACGGCTACACCTTC	CASSFRDGGYGYTF
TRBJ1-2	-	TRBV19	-	TGTGCCAGTAGTAAAGGGGCAGACAACTATGGCTACACCTTC	CASSKGADNYGYTF
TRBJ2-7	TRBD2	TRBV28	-	TGTGCCAGCAGTCGGACTAGCGGGGGGGCCCACGAGCAGTACTTC	CASSRTSGGAHEQYF
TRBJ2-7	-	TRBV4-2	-	TGTGCCAGCAGCCAAGACGGTAGCTCCTACGAGCAGTACTTC	CASSQDGSSYEQYF
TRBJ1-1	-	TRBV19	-	TGTGCCAGTAGCCCTGGGCCGGGGAACACTGAAGCTTTCTTT	CASSPGPGNTEAFF
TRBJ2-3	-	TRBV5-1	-	TGCGCCAGCAGCTTGTGGTCCCAACTAACAGATACGCAGTATTTT	CASSLWSQLTDTQYF
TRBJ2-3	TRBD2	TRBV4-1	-	TGCGCCACCTCCGGGACTAGCGGGACCTTAAGCACAGATACGCAGTATTTT	CATSGTSGTLSTDTQYF
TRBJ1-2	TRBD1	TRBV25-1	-	TGTGCCAGCAGTGAGACAGGGTATAACTATGGCTACACCTTC	CASSETGYNYGYTF
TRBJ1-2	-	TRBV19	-	TGTGCCAGTAGCTGGTGGAGAGGCTACACCTTC	CASSWWRGYTF
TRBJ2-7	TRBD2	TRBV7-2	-	TGTGCCAGCAGCTTAGGGGGGGGCTACGAGCAGTACTTC	CASSLGGGYEQYF
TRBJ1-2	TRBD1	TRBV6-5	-	TGTGCCAGCAGTTACGGGACAGGGGAACGCGGCTACACCTTC	CASSYGTGERGYTF
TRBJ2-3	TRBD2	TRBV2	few	TGTGCCAGCACCCCTAGCGGGGGGGTAGATACGCAGTATTTT	CASTPSGGVDTQYF
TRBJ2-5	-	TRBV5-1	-	TGCGCCAGCAGCTCAGGGGAGTTGGGTTGGGAGACCCAGTACTTC	CASSSGELGWETQYF
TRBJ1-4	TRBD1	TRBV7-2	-	TGTGCCAGCAGCAAAGGACAGGGGGGCGAAAAACTGTTTTTT	CASSKGQGGEKLFF
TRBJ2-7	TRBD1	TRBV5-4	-	TGTGCCAGCAGCTCGCCTGGGACAGGGCAGTACTTC	CASSSPGTGQYF
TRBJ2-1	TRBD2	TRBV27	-	TGTGCCAGCAGTTTAAGCGGGGATTACAATGAGCAGTTCTTC	CASSLSGDYNEQFF
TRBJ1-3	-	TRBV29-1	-	TGCAGCGTTGCCGACAGGACAGCTGGAAACACCATATATTTT	CSVADRTAGNTIYF
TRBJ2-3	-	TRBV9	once	TGTGCCAGCAGCGTAGAAGGGACTGCCTACACAGATACGCAGTATTTT	CASSVEGTAYTDTQYF
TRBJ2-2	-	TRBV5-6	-	TGTGCCAGCAGCCACCCGAACACCGGGGAGCTGTTTTTT	CASSHPNTGELFF
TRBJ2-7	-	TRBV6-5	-	TGTGCCAGCAGTCCCTACGAGCAGTACTTC	CASSPYEQYF
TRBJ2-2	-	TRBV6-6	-	TGTGCCAGCAGTTACGCTGAGGGCAGGTTCACCGGGGAGCTGTTTTTT	CASSYAEGRFTGELFF
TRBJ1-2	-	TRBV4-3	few	TGCGCCAGCAGCCAAGACAGGGGCAGCTACACCTTC	CASSQDRGSYTF
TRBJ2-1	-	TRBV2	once	TGTGCCAGCAGTGTTAGTGAGGGTAACTACAATGAGCAGTTCTTC	CASSVSEGNYNEQFF